This T cell receptor beta chain derives from a study of technical replicates of blood from a few donors. Clones were sequenced by immunoSEQ multiplex PCR, and TCRdb holds only the in-frame ones, with some missing. Found here are fewer than 100,000 clones, approximately 97% of them singletons; the top ten hold about 0.29%. V lost 3 bases, J lost 4 bases, and 12 bases lay in between. Germline V gene data show CDR1 as LNHDA and CDR2 as SQIVND (reference sequence). This CDR3 is built from 14 residues. Input material: T cells isolated from PBMCs. This receptor was obtained from a human donor in good health. The V and J genes are TRBV19 and TRBJ1-2; D may be TRBD1 (5 bases). DNA for the CDR3: TGTGCCAGTAGTATTCGGCAAGACAGCTATGGCTACACCTTC. Translated: CASSIRQDSYGYTF.